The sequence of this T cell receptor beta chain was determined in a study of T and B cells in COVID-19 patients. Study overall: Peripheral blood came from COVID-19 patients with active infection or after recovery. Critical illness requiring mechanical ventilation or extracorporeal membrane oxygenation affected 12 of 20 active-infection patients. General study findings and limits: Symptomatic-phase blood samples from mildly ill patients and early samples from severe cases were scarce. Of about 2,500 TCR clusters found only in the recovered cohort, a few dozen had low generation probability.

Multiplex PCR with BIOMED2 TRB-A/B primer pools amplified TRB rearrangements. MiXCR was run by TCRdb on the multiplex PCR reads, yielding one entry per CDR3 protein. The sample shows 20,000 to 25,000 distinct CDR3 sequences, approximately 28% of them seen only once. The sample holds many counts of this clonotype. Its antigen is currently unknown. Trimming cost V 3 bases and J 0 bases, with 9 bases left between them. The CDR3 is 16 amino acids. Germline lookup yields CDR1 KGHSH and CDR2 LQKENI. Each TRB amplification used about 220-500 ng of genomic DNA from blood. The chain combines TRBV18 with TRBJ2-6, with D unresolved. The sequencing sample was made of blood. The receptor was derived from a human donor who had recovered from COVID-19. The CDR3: CASSPLIPSGANVLTF. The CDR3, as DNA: TGTGCCAGCTCACCCTTGATCCCCTCTGGGGCCAACGTCCTGACTTTC. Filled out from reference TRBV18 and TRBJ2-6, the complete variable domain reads NAGVMQNPRHLVRRRGQEARLRCSPMKGHSHVYWYRQLPEEGLKFMVYLQKENIIDESGMPKERFSAEFPKEGPSILRIQQVVRGDSAAYFCASSPLIPSGANVLTFGAGSRLTVL.